The following is a TCR beta chain sequence with its context. Seattle patients were enrolled while actively infected and followed longitudinally. With V trimmed by 0 bases and J by 7 bases, 17 bases remained unmatched. The CDR3 length is 18 residues. The germline V gene encodes CDR1 SGHRS and CDR2 YFSETQ. Only in-frame clones appear in the TCRdb table, and some are missing; sequencing was by immunoSEQ multiplex PCR. The table includes 95,000 to 150,000 clones, more than 70% detected once. The data belong to a study of blood T cell repertoires in COVID-19. The sequence came from a woman of 80 years or more with COVID-19, enrolled during active disease. The chain combines TRBV5-1 with TRBJ2-3; 7 bases fit TRBD1. The sequenced material came from peripheral blood. The CDR3 loop reads CASSLAPPGVDRSYTQYF. Written as DNA, the CDR3 is TGCGCCAGCAGCTTGGCTCCTCCGGGTGTGGACAGGTCTTATACGCAGTATTTT.